The 25 T cell receptor beta chains listed next were all sequenced from one sample in a study of blood T cell repertoires in COVID-19. Sequenced by immunoSEQ multiplex PCR; TCRdb stores in-frame clones only, minus some. The sample yields under 100,000 clones, around 87% seen once. Sequencing used peripheral blood. The receptors derive from a human donor in a cohort sampled during active COVID-19.

This rearrangement joins TRBV18 to TRBJ2-7, with 9 bases matching TRBD1. V dropped 6 bases and J dropped 3; count of bases not matched to a gene: 9. The CDR3 totals 15 residues. The germline V gene has CDR1 KGHSH and CDR2 LQKENI. CDR3 loop: CASSHPGQGFYEQYF. The CDR3 bases are TGTGCCAGCTCGCATCCGGGACAGGGCTTCTACGAGCAGTACTTC.

The V gene is TRBV30, the J gene TRBJ1-5; 8 nucleotides agree with TRBD1. V gave up 5 bases and J gave up 5 bases; unmatched junction bases: 5. This CDR3 is 13 amino acids long. Germline V CDR1 and CDR2: GTSNPN, SVGIG (reference sequence). The CDR3 loop reads CAWGTGFDQPQHF. CDR3 DNA: TGTGCCTGGGGGACAGGCTTTGATCAGCCCCAGCATTTT.

This chain joins TRBV5-5 and TRBJ2-3; 10 bases are shared with TRBD1. The V gene end was trimmed by 4 bases and the J gene end by 3 bases; junction bases not matched to a gene: 8. Per germline, CDR1 SGHKS and CDR2 YYEKEE (reference sequence). The CDR3 is 16 amino acids. CDR3: CASSPGQGVGTDTQYF. In DNA, the CDR3 is TGTGCCAGCAGCCCCGGACAGGGGGTAGGTACAGATACGCAGTATTTT.

CDR3 nucleotide sequence: TGCGCCAGCAGTTCCGGGGCGGGGGGAAACACAGATACGCAGTATTTT. Residues: CASSSGAGGNTDTQYF. This rearrangement joins TRBV5-1 to TRBJ2-3, with 8 bases identical to TRBD2. Trimming removed 5 bases from V and 2 bases from J; junction bases left unmatched: 10. The CDR3 is made up of 16 amino acids. CDR1 SGHRS and CDR2 YFSETQ come from the germline V gene.

The chain links TRBV5-1 to TRBJ2-7; 9 bases agree with TRBD1. The CDR3 totals 14 residues. Germline V gives CDR1 SGHRS, CDR2 YFSETQ. The V and J ends lost 9 bases and 2 bases, in that order; junction bases with no gene match: 9. The CDR3 reads CATRSGTGPYEQYF. CDR3 sequence (DNA): TGCGCCACCCGCAGTGGGACAGGGCCCTACGAGCAGTACTTC.

The chain has TRBV20-1 and TRBJ2-5, with D possibly being TRBD1 (6 bases). This CDR3 is 13 amino acids long. With 3 bases removed from V and 4 bases from J, the gap between germline ends came to 12 bases. Per germline, CDR1 DFQATT and CDR2 SNEGSKA (reference sequence). The CDR3 sequence: CSASNREGETQYF. The DNA for the CDR3 is TGCAGTGCTAGTAACAGGGAAGGAGAGACCCAGTACTTC.

This chain uses TRBV18 with TRBJ2-7; D is possibly TRBD1 (5 bases). Per germline, CDR1 KGHSH and CDR2 LQKENI. V dropped 3 bases and J dropped 2 bases, with 11 bases sitting between them. This CDR3 region has 14 residues. The CDR3 DNA reads as TGTGCCAGCTCACCCCAGGGTAACCCCTACGAGCAGTACTTC. Translation gives CASSPQGNPYEQYF. Full variable domain (missing parts from reference TRBV18 and TRBJ2-7): NAGVMQNPRHLVRRRGQEARLRCSPMKGHSHVYWYRQLPEEGLKFMVYLQKENIIDESGMPKERFSAEFPKEGPSILRIQQVVRGDSAAYFCASSPQGNPYEQYFGPGTRLTVT.

This sequence joins TRBV7-2 and TRBJ2-5; the D gene is possibly TRBD2 (6 bases). The CDR3 runs to 14 residues. Germline V gene sequence: CDR1 SGHTA, CDR2 FQGNSA. Trimming cost V 1 base and J 5 bases, with 11 bases left between them. CDR3 DNA sequence: TGTGCCAGCAGCTTAGTGGGGAGCGGGGAGACCCAGTACTTC. It codes for CASSLVGSGETQYF.

V gene TRBV12-3 or TRBV12-4 combines with J gene TRBJ1-2; 8 nucleotides match TRBD1. The V gene end was trimmed by 5 bases and the J gene end by 7 bases; junction bases not matched to a gene: 6. The CDR3 totals 13 residues. The CDR3 spells CASSLRGRSGYTF. The CDR3 DNA reads TGTGCCAGCAGTCTCAGGGGGCGCAGTGGCTACACCTTC.

This clone occurred a few times. This chain connects TRBV11-2 to TRBJ2-7, with 7 positions matching TRBD1. J gave up 5 bases and V 5 bases, and 15 bases lay outside the gene matches. In germline, CDR1 is SGHAT, CDR2 FQNNGV. CDR3 length equals 16 residues. The CDR3 sequence is CASSIYLTGSVDEQYF. As DNA, the CDR3 is TGTGCCAGCAGCATATACCTGACAGGGTCCGTCGACGAGCAGTACTTC. Full variable domain (outside the CDR3, taken from reference TRBV11-2 and TRBJ2-7): EAGVAQSPRYKIIEKRQSVAFWCNPISGHATLYWYQQILGQGPKLLIQFQNNGVVDDSQLPKDRFSAERLKGVDSTLKIQPAKLEDSAVYLCASSIYLTGSVDEQYFGPGTRLTVT.

V is TRBV5-1 and J is TRBJ1-2, with 8 positions matching TRBD1. This CDR3 is built from 15 residues. Germline V gene lookup returns CDR1 SGHRS and CDR2 YFSETQ. Trimming removed 0 bases from V and 4 bases from J; junction bases left unmatched: 5. Here the CDR3 DNA reads TGCGCCAGCAGCTTGGATTCAGGACAGGGCTATGGCTACACCTTC. Encoded protein: CASSLDSGQGYGYTF.

The chain combines TRBV9 with TRBJ1-6; D unresolved. V lost 5 bases and J 8 bases, leaving 14 bases between the germline ends. The germline gives CDR1 SGDLS, CDR2 YYNGEE. The CDR3 sequence is 14 residues long. The CDR3 coding sequence is TGTGCCAGCAGTAAAGAGACTGTTGATTCACCCCTCCACTTT. Translated: CASSKETVDSPLHF.

The rearrangement joins TRBV7-9 to TRBJ2-1, with 7 positions matching TRBD1. Trimming took 8 bases from V and 0 from J; bases not matched to a gene: 1. Germline lookup yields CDR1 SEHNR and CDR2 FQNEAQ (reference sequence). CDR3 length: 13 residues. Here the CDR3 DNA reads TGTGCCAGCCGGGACAGCTCCTACAATGAGCAGTTCTTC. As protein: CASRDSSYNEQFF.

The chain combines TRBV7-9 with TRBJ2-5; D may be TRBD2 (6 bases). Trimming pared 4 bases from V and 2 bases from J, leaving 17 bases between. The CDR3 extends over 16 amino acids. Germline loops: CDR1 SEHNR, CDR2 FQNEAQ (reference sequence). Here the CDR3 reads CASSSASPGRQETQYF. In nucleotides, the CDR3 is TGTGCCAGCAGCTCGGCCTCCCCAGGGAGGCAAGAGACCCAGTACTTC.

CDR3 nucleotides: TGTGCCTTAACAGGGTATGGCTACACCTTC. Amino acids: CALTGYGYTF. The rearrangement uses TRBV30 and TRBJ1-2; TRBD1 might be the D (6 bases). V lost 7 bases to trimming and J lost 5 bases, with 8 bases between them. Germline CDR1 and CDR2: GTSNPN and SVGIG (reference sequence). This CDR3 has 10 residues.

The chain recombines TRBV7-2 with TRBJ1-5, with D perhaps TRBD1 (5 bases). The CDR3 spans 14 residues. Trimming stripped 5 bases from V and 5 bases from J, with 13 bases between. Germline V gene lookup returns CDR1 SGHTA and CDR2 FQGNSA. The DNA of the CDR3 is TGTGCCAGCAGCGGAGGGGTAAGATATCAGCCCCAGCATTTT. This sequence encodes CASSGGVRYQPQHF.

This sequence joins TRBV18 and TRBJ1-2; D may be TRBD1 (5 bases). CDR1 and CDR2 (germline): KGHSH, LQKENI. Trimming stripped 5 bases from V and 4 bases from J, with 14 bases between. CDR3 length: 14 residues. CDR3 region: CASSTASQGYGYTF. CDR3 DNA sequence: TGTGCCAGCTCAACGGCGTCCCAGGGCTATGGCTACACCTTC. Looking up the rest from reference TRBV18 and TRBJ1-2 gives the full variable domain: NAGVMQNPRHLVRRRGQEARLRCSPMKGHSHVYWYRQLPEEGLKFMVYLQKENIIDESGMPKERFSAEFPKEGPSILRIQQVVRGDSAAYFCASSTASQGYGYTFGSGTRLTVV.

V usage is TRBV27 and J usage is TRBJ2-3; a weak D match, TRBD1 (6 bases). CDR1 and CDR2 from the germline V gene are MNHEY and SMNVEV (reference sequence). With 0 bases removed from V and 4 bases from J, the gap between germline ends came to 20 bases. The CDR3 covers 18 residues. The CDR3 DNA sequence: TGTGCCAGCAGTTTATCTGCCCCTCCTCCCAGGGGTGCAGATACGCAGTATTTT. This codes for CASSLSAPPPRGADTQYF.

This rearrangement joins TRBV7-8 to TRBJ2-5; D unclear. The ends were cut back, 5 bases at V and 3 bases at J, with 13 bases in the middle. The CDR3 covers 14 residues. Germline V gene sequence: CDR1 SGHVS, CDR2 FQNEAQ. The CDR3 coding sequence is TGTGCCAGCAGCCAGAGAGGTGTTAAAGAGACCCAGTACTTC. As protein: CASSQRGVKETQYF.

V and J are TRBV28 and TRBJ1-2; D is uncertain. The V gene lost 5 bases and the J gene lost 4 bases, with 11 bases spanning the gap. The CDR3 has 13 residues. The germline gives CDR1 MDHEN, CDR2 SYDVKM. The CDR3 nucleotides read TGTGCCAGCAGTCCAGGAGGCCCCTATGGCTACACCTTC. Amino acid sequence: CASSPGGPYGYTF.

The gene calls are TRBV7-9 and TRBJ2-2; D remains unclear. The CDR3 covers 10 residues. Looked up from germline, CDR1 is SEHNR and CDR2 is FQNEAQ (reference sequence). Deletions cut 5 bases from V and 7 bases from J, with 2 bases between. CDR3 residues: CASSLGELFF. The CDR3 nucleotides read TGTGCCAGCAGCCTCGGGGAGCTGTTTTTT.

This clone was seen only once. This chain links TRBV3-1 (or the pseudogene TRBV3-2) with TRBJ1-2; tentatively, D is TRBD1 (6 bases). Per the germline V gene, CDR1 is LGHDT and CDR2 is YNNKEL (reference sequence). This CDR3 comprises 15 residues. V was trimmed by 4 bases and J by 1 base, leaving 13 bases between them. CDR3 in amino acids: CASSLRDTGNYGYTF. CDR3 in DNA: TGTGCCAGCAGCCTCCGGGACACCGGTAACTATGGCTACACCTTC.

V usage is TRBV29-1 and J usage is TRBJ1-3; D remains ambiguous. Trimming took off 8 bases at V and 2 bases at J, with 16 bases between the two ends. Germline V gene lookup returns CDR1 SQVTM and CDR2 ANQGSEA. The CDR3 extends over 14 amino acids. CDR3 amino acids: CSSEPRGAGNTIYF. The CDR3 region has the DNA TGCAGCTCAGAACCCCGGGGAGCTGGAAACACCATATATTTT. The full variable domain, in which reference TRBV29-1 and TRBJ1-3 provide the parts outside the CDR3, is SAVISQKPSRDICQRGTSLTIQCQVDSQVTMMFWYRQQPGQSLTLIATANQGSEATYESGFVIDKFPISRPNLTFSTLTVSNMSPEDSSIYLCSSEPRGAGNTIYFGEGSWLTVV.

The V and J genes are TRBV3-1 (or the pseudogene TRBV3-2) and TRBJ1-6; no clear D gene. Trimming cost V 3 bases and J 9 bases, with 9 bases left between them. The CDR3 has 13 residues. The germline CDR1 and CDR2 sequences are LGHDT and YNNKEL (reference sequence). The CDR3 DNA follows: TGTGCCAGCAGCCAGGGCGAGGGTTCACCCCTCCACTTT. Encoded protein: CASSQGEGSPLHF.

The gene calls are TRBV9 and TRBJ2-7; 7 nucleotides align to TRBD1. The junction had 10 bases not matched to a gene; V was cut back by 3 bases and J by 1 base. The CDR3 extends over 16 amino acids. CDR1 SGDLS and CDR2 YYNGEE come from the germline V gene. CDR3 residues: CASSDNRDSPSYEQYF. In nucleotides, the CDR3 is TGTGCCAGCAGCGACAACCGGGACAGTCCTTCCTACGAGCAGTACTTC.